Sequencing of this T cell receptor beta chain was carried out in a study of T cells in Graves' hyperthyroidism and ophthalmopathy. This clonotype has a count of ten or more. Researchers amplified the TCR beta CDR3 regions from RNA transcripts. The TCR CDR3 first-round RT-PCR relied on the HTBI primer set. TCRdb recomputed calls from the multiplex PCR reads with MiXCR, one row per CDR3 protein. The sample includes about 300,000 distinct CDR3 sequences, roughly 13% of them seen just once. The CDR3 totals 15 residues. Germline CDR1 and CDR2: DFQATT and SNEGSKA (reference sequence). Trimming took 6 bases from V and 1 from J, leaving 17 bases between them.

The gene calls are TRBV20-1 and TRBJ2-3; D perhaps matches TRBD1 (5 bases). This TCR was recovered from a woman aged 40 to 50 with Graves' hyperthyroidism. Sequenced: blood. CDR3 bases: TGCAGTGCCGGGTTGCAGCAGGGCGGCACAGATACGCAGTATTTT. As protein: CSAGLQQGGTDTQYF.